This is a list of T cell receptor beta chains from one sample in a study of post-analysis software for immune sequencing data. TCRdb processed the PCR reads anew with MiXCR; each CDR3 protein has one entry. The sample carries hundreds of thousands of distinct CDR3 sequences, 39% recorded once. The sequenced sample was blood. These receptors all come from a girl aged 2-10 years with multiple sclerosis. Both conserved end residues are trimmed from each CDR3. The order of the fields is V gene, J gene, CDR3 protein.

>TRBV5-1|.
ASSLVRLTQRHEQY
>TRBV7-2|TRBJ2-1
ASSPQGGRVYNEQF
>TRBV12-3/TRBV12-4|.
ASRLAETYEQY
>TRBV29-1|TRBJ1-2
SVEGIGQGARDGYT
>TRBV7-2|TRBJ1-2
ASSSLATGEGGYT
>TRBV2|TRBJ2-5
ASRKQGNQETQY
>TRBV5-1|TRBJ1-1
ASSLHRTENTEAF
>TRBV12-3/TRBV12-4|TRBJ2-5
ASSGLEETQY
>TRBV5-1|TRBJ1-6
ASRPGTPYSPPH
>TRBV12-3/TRBV12-4|TRBJ2-1
ASSPEGTYNEQF
>TRBV7-2|TRBJ1-2
ASSSHETGGYGYT
>TRBV29-1|TRBJ1-2
SVGSDSTYGYT
>TRBV15|TRBJ1-3
ATSPPAGNTIY
>TRBV20-1|TRBJ2-1
SARDGGGSSYNEQF
>TRBV25-1|TRBJ2-1
ASRTGTTYNEQF